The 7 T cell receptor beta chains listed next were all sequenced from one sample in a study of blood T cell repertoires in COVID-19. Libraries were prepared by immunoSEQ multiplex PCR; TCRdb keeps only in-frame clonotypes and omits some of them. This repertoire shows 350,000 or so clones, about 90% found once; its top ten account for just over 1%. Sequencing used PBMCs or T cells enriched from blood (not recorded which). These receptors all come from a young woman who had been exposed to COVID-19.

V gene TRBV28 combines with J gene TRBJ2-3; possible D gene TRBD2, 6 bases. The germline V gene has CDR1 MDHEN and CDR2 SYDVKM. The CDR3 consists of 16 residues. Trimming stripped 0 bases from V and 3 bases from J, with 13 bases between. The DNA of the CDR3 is TGTGCCAGCAGTTTATGGGCGGGGTTCGGGACAGATACGCAGTATTTT. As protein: CASSLWAGFGTDTQYF.

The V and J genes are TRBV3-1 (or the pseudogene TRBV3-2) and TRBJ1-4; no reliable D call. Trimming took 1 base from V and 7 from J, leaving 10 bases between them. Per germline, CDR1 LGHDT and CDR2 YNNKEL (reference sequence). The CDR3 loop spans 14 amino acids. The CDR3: CASSQVLGGEKLFF. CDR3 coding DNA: TGTGCCAGCAGCCAAGTTCTAGGCGGTGAAAAACTGTTTTTT.

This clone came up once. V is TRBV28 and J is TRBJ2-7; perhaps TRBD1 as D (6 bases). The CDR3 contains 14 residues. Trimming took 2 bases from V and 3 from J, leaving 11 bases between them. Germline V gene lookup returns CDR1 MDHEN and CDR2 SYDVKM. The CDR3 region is CASSLRARGYEQYF. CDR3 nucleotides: TGTGCCAGCAGTTTAAGGGCCAGGGGCTACGAGCAGTACTTC. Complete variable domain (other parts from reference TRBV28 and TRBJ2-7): DVKVTQSSRYLVKRTGEKVFLECVQDMDHENMFWYRQDPGLGLRLIYFSYDVKMKEKGDIPEGYSVSREKKERFSLILESASTNQTSMYLCASSLRARGYEQYFGPGTRLTVT.

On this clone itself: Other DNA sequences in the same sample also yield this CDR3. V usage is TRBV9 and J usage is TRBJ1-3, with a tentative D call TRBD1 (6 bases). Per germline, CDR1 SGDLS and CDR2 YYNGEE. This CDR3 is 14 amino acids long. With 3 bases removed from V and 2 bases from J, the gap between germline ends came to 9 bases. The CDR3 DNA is TGTGCCAGCAGCGCACAGGGAACTGGAAACACCATATATTTT. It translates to CASSAQGTGNTIYF.

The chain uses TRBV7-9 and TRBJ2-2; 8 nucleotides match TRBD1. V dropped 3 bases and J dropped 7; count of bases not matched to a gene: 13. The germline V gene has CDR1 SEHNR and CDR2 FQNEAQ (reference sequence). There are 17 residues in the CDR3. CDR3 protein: CASSLDRALLGGGELFF. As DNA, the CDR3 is TGTGCCAGCAGCTTGGACAGGGCCCTCCTGGGTGGCGGGGAGCTGTTTTTT.

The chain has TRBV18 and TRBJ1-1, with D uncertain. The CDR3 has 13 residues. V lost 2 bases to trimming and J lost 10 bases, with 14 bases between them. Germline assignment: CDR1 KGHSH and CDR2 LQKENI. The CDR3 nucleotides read TGTGCCAGCTCACCATCCCTAGCTCCGGTAGCTTTCTTT. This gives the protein CASSPSLAPVAFF.

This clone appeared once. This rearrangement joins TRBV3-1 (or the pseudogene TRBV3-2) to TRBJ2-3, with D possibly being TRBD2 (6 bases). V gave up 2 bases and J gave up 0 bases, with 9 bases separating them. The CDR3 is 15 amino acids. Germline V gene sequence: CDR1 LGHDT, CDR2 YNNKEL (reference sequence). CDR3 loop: CASSQTSRSTDTQYF. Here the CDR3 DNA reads TGTGCCAGCAGCCAAACTAGCCGCAGCACAGATACGCAGTATTTT.